These 23 T cell receptor beta chains were all obtained from the same sample, sequenced in a study of shared clonotypes between healthy human individuals. Sequenced by immunoSEQ multiplex PCR; TCRdb stores in-frame clones only, minus some. This table has roughly 1 million clones, roughly 70% appearing once. The sample comprised memory CD4+ T cells sorted from blood. Subset in this sample: CD45RA-negative fraction. All receptors come from a man between 18 and 35 years old in good health.

This chain links TRBV7-3 with TRBJ1-2; no definite D call. This CDR3 comprises 13 residues. Trimming shortened V by 5 bases and J by 0 bases, and 7 bases separated the two germline ends. Germline V gene data show CDR1 as SGHTA and CDR2 as FQGTGA. The CDR3 protein is CASSAGPNYGYTF. The CDR3 DNA reads as TGTGCCAGCAGCGCGGGCCCTAACTATGGCTACACCTTC.

This chain joins TRBV19 and TRBJ2-1; TRBD2 aligns across 8 bases. V gave up 3 bases and J gave up 7 bases; unmatched junction bases: 8. CDR1 LNHDA and CDR2 SQIVND come from the germline V gene (reference sequence). The CDR3 is 15 residues long. This chain's CDR3 is CASSMTGGFRNEQFF. In DNA form, the CDR3 reads TGTGCCAGTAGTATGACGGGGGGGTTTCGGAATGAGCAGTTCTTC.

The genes are TRBV7-2 and TRBJ2-2; the D gene is possibly TRBD1 (6 bases). The CDR3 covers 14 residues. Trimming left V 6 bases short and J 10 bases short, with 18 bases between. Germline CDR1 SGHTA, CDR2 FQGNSA. The CDR3 loop is CASRVSWGHEELFF. The CDR3 DNA sequence: TGTGCCAGCAGGGTTTCTTGGGGGCATGAGGAGCTGTTTTTT.

This clone came up once. The chain combines TRBV5-4 with TRBJ2-5; 11 bases align to TRBD2. The CDR3 length is 17 residues. J gave up 5 bases and V 4 bases, and 13 bases lay outside the gene matches. CDR1 and CDR2 (germline): SGHNT, YYREEE (reference sequence). The CDR3 here is CASSLGSLAGGMETQYF. The CDR3 region has the DNA TGTGCCAGCAGCCTGGGGTCTCTAGCGGGGGGCATGGAGACCCAGTACTTC. Complete variable domain (other parts from reference TRBV5-4 and TRBJ2-5): ETGVTQSPTHLIKTRGQQVTLRCSSQSGHNTVSWYQQALGQGPQFIFQYYREEENGRGNFPPRFSGLQFPNYSSELNVNALELDDSALYLCASSLGSLAGGMETQYFGPGTRLLVL.

The chain combines TRBV5-1 with TRBJ2-1; 8 bases are shared with TRBD1. The CDR3 runs 15 residues. The germline CDR1 and CDR2 sequences are SGHRS and YFSETQ. V lost 4 bases, J lost 8 bases, and 11 bases stayed unmatched. Here the CDR3 DNA reads TGCGCCAGCAGCGGCAGGGGGCGTCCCTTGGATGAGCAGTTCTTC. This encodes CASSGRGRPLDEQFF.

The chain couples TRBV29-1 to TRBJ2-3; 10 nucleotides align to TRBD1. This CDR3 region has 16 residues. J lost 4 bases, V lost 5 bases, and 12 bases had no gene match. The germline gives CDR1 SQVTM, CDR2 ANQGSEA. CDR3 in amino acids: CSVLVGDRGFADTQYF. CDR3 in DNA: TGCAGCGTTCTGGTTGGGGACAGGGGATTTGCAGATACGCAGTATTTT.

The V and J genes are TRBV19 and TRBJ1-1; weak D call: TRBD1 (6 bases). V lost 6 bases and J lost 3, with 14 bases in between. The CDR3 is made up of 14 amino acids. In germline, CDR1 is LNHDA, CDR2 SQIVND (reference sequence). CDR3 bases: TGTGCCAGTAGCATTACAGGGTCGGACACTGAAGCTTTCTTT. This translates into CASSITGSDTEAFF. The variable domain in full, with the rest retrieved from reference TRBV19 and TRBJ1-1, is DGGITQSPKYLFRKEGQNVTLSCEQNLNHDAMYWYRQDPGQGLRLIYYSQIVNDFQKGDIAEGYSVSREKKESFPLTVTSAQKNPTAFYLCASSITGSDTEAFFGQGTRLTVV.

A few counts support this clone. The chain carries TRBV10-1 and TRBJ2-3; TRBD2 agrees at 10 bases. Trimming took 4 bases from V and 4 from J; bases not matched to a gene: 8. The germline V gene has CDR1 WNHNN and CDR2 SYGVQD (reference sequence). The CDR3 has 16 amino acids. CDR3 protein: CASSVGSGGAADTQYF. The CDR3 DNA reads TGCGCCAGCAGTGTTGGGAGCGGGGGGGCCGCAGATACGCAGTATTTT.

The J gene is TRBJ2-1, the V gene TRBV18, with D maybe TRBD2 (5 bases). Between the trimmed V and J ends, which lost 4 bases and 5 bases, there was a span of 21 bases. Germline CDR1 reads KGHSH; CDR2 reads LQKENI. The CDR3 consists of 17 residues. The CDR3 loop reads CASSLESFGRENNEQFF. In nucleotides, the CDR3 is TGTGCCAGCTCACTAGAGTCATTTGGAAGGGAGAACAATGAGCAGTTCTTC.

The chain recombines TRBV6-5 with TRBJ1-2; D unresolved. Germline V gives CDR1 MNHEY, CDR2 SVGAGI. V dropped 5 bases and J dropped 4 bases, with 11 bases sitting between them. This CDR3 comprises 13 residues. CDR3 bases: TGTGCCAGCAGTAACGGGGTTCGCTATGGCTACACCTTC. It encodes CASSNGVRYGYTF.

In DNA, the CDR3 is TGCGCCAGCAGCCAAGATCAAGGCTATTCCAACTATGGCTACACCTTC. This encodes CASSQDQGYSNYGYTF. The chain has TRBV4-1 and TRBJ1-2; D call uncertain. The CDR3 is 16 amino acids. With 0 bases removed from V and 2 bases from J, the gap between germline ends came to 13 bases. Germline CDR1 is MGHRA and CDR2 is YSYEKL.

The chain has TRBV20-1 and TRBJ1-2; D remains unclear. Trimming removed 1 base from V and 7 bases from J, with 7 bases in between. Germline loops: CDR1 DFQATT, CDR2 SNEGSKA (reference sequence). The CDR3 spans 11 residues. CDR3 sequence (DNA): TGCAGTGCTAGAGCAACGGGTGGCTACACCTTC. This translates into CSARATGGYTF.

About this clone: Other nucleotide sequences in the sample specify the same CDR3. The rearrangement joins TRBV5-5 to TRBJ2-6, with TRBD2 matching over 7 bases. Per germline, CDR1 SGHKS and CDR2 YYEKEE (reference sequence). This CDR3 comprises 17 residues. The V gene end was trimmed by 0 bases and the J gene end by 4 bases; junction bases not matched to a gene: 7. The CDR3 DNA reads as TGTGCCAGCAGCTTGGCGGGGGGAACCTCCGGGGCCAACGTCCTGACTTTC. It yields the protein CASSLAGGTSGANVLTF. Based on the CDR3 plus reference TRBV5-5 and TRBJ2-6, the full variable domain is DAGVTQSPTHLIKTRGQQVTLRCSPISGHKSVSWYQQVLGQGPQFIFQYYEKEERGRGNFPDRFSARQFPNYSSELNVNALLLGDSALYLCASSLAGGTSGANVLTFGAGSRLTVL.

This clone was seen a few times. Other DNA sequences in the sample encode the same CDR3. V and J are TRBV28 and TRBJ2-7, with unresolved D. CDR1 and CDR2 (germline): MDHEN, SYDVKM. The CDR3 has 14 residues. V lost 4 bases and J 1 base, leaving 11 bases between the germline ends. CDR3 DNA sequence: TGTGCCAGCAGTTCCCGCCCCCGGTCCTACGAGCAGTACTTC. It is translated as CASSSRPRSYEQYF.

The genes are TRBV11-3 and TRBJ2-1; D is undetermined. CDR1 SGHNT and CDR2 YENEEA come from the germline V gene. The V end was cut by 1 base, the J end by 0 bases, with 4 bases between. The length of the CDR3 is 14 residues. Here the CDR3 reads CASSLGTSYNEQFF. The CDR3, as DNA: TGTGCCAGCAGCTTAGGAACCTCCTACAATGAGCAGTTCTTC.

The V and J genes are TRBV7-3 and TRBJ1-4, with D possibly TRBD1 on 5 matching bases. Germline V gives CDR1 SGHTA, CDR2 FQGTGA. The CDR3 is 13 amino acids. With 0 bases removed from V and 11 bases from J, the gap between germline ends came to 10 bases. The CDR3 DNA is TGTGCCAGCAGCTTAACGCAGGGCAGTAAACTGTTTTTT. Protein: CASSLTQGSKLFF.

The chain combines TRBV18 with TRBJ2-7; D not resolved. V shed 0 bases and J shed 3 bases, with 9 bases lying between them. The CDR3 loop spans 14 amino acids. In germline, CDR1 is KGHSH, CDR2 LQKENI. CDR3 sequence: CASSPPGISYEQYF. CDR3 DNA sequence: TGTGCCAGCTCACCACCGGGGATTAGCTACGAGCAGTACTTC. The variable domain in full, with the rest retrieved from reference TRBV18 and TRBJ2-7, is NAGVMQNPRHLVRRRGQEARLRCSPMKGHSHVYWYRQLPEEGLKFMVYLQKENIIDESGMPKERFSAEFPKEGPSILRIQQVVRGDSAAYFCASSPPGISYEQYFGPGTRLTVT.

V and J are TRBV30 and TRBJ2-3, with D unclear. CDR1 and CDR2 from the germline V gene are GTSNPN and SVGIG (reference sequence). The CDR3 loop spans 18 amino acids. Trimming left V 1 base short and J 0 bases short, with 20 bases between. This chain's CDR3 is CAWSATRTPGTSTDTQYF. CDR3 nucleotides: TGTGCCTGGAGTGCGACACGAACTCCCGGTACTAGCACAGATACGCAGTATTTT.

The chain uses TRBV4-3 and TRBJ2-2; TRBD1 matches 7 bases. The V segment lost 4 bases and the J segment 4 bases; nucleotides outside the gene matches: 3. CDR3 length: 14 amino acids. Germline values: CDR1 LGHNA, CDR2 YSLEER. The CDR3 region is CASSPTGVTGELFF. In DNA, the CDR3 is TGCGCCAGCAGCCCAACAGGGGTCACCGGGGAGCTGTTTTTT.

This clone was observed a few times. This chain uses TRBV6-5 with TRBJ1-6; maybe TRBD1 (5 bases). Trimming removed 0 bases at V and 13 bases at J, with 19 bases between. Germline V gene data show CDR1 as MNHEY and CDR2 as SVGAGI. The CDR3 contains 16 residues. The CDR3 DNA sequence: TGTGCCAGCAGTTACTCCGATCCCGGGACGTGGGGCCCCCTCCACTTT. As protein: CASSYSDPGTWGPLHF.

CDR3 in DNA: TGCAGCGTTAGCAGGGTGGAGACCCAGTACTTC. Its protein is CSVSRVETQYF. The chain carries TRBV29-1 and TRBJ2-5, with D tentatively TRBD1 (5 bases). In germline, CDR1 is SQVTM, CDR2 ANQGSEA. V was clipped by 5 bases and J by 5 bases, with 9 bases between them. The CDR3 consists of 11 residues.

This clone was detected only a few times. The sample carries other DNA sequences with the same CDR3. V and J are TRBV7-9 and TRBJ1-1; D is possibly TRBD1 (5 bases). V gave up 1 base and J gave up 4 bases, with 7 bases separating them. The V gene's germline CDR1 is SEHNR and CDR2 FQNEAQ (reference sequence). The length of the CDR3 is 13 residues. CDR3 loop: CASSLDGGTEAFF. The CDR3 DNA sequence: TGTGCCAGCAGCTTAGACGGGGGCACTGAAGCTTTCTTT.

This clone appeared once. The chain uses TRBV7-2 and TRBJ2-1; 10 bases line up with TRBD1. Germline trimming cut 5 bases from V and 6 bases from J; bases unmatched to any gene: 7. The germline V gene has CDR1 SGHTA and CDR2 FQGNSA. This CDR3 is 15 amino acids long. The CDR3 nucleotides read TGTGCCAGCAGCGACTTGAGGACAGGGGGCAATGAGCAGTTCTTC. Protein: CASSDLRTGGNEQFF.